This is a list of T cell receptor beta chains from one sample in a study of spatial heterogeneity in lung cancer. Each CDR3 protein gets one entry after TCRdb re-called the 5' RACE reads with MiXCR. The sample lists some 83,000 distinct CDR3 sequences; under 25% were seen once. Here the sequenced sample was PBMCs, taken at surgery. The receptors shown here come from a male donor with early-stage non-small cell lung cancer. CDR3s include the opening cysteine and the closing phenylalanine or tryptophan. The D gene is left open where the match is weak. Clone size appears in some rows only: once, few, many, or a class for an expanded clone.

clone_size | j_call | cdr3_length | v_call | d_call | cdr3_nt | cdr3_aa
- | TRBJ2-1 | 13 | TRBV19 | - | TGTGCCAGTAGTTTGGGACGGCCCGATGAGCAGTTCTTC | CASSLGRPDEQFF
few | TRBJ2-7 | 16 | TRBV28 | - | TGTGCCAGCAGTTTAACATCTGGGGGGTTCTCCTACGAGCAGTACTTC | CASSLTSGGFSYEQYF
few | TRBJ2-7 | 13 | TRBV20-1 | TRBD2 | TGCAGTGGAAGTAGCGGGGTCTCCTACGAGCAGTACTTC | CSGSSGVSYEQYF
few | TRBJ2-5 | 14 | TRBV6-6 | - | TGTGCCAGCACCTCTGTAGGCCCACAAGAGACCCAGTACTTC | CASTSVGPQETQYF
- | TRBJ2-4 | 17 | TRBV3-1 | - | TGTGCCAGCAGCCAAGACTTTACAGCCTTAGCCAAAAACATTCAGTACTTC | CASSQDFTALAKNIQYF
- | TRBJ1-2 | 15 | TRBV12-3/TRBV12-4 | - | TGTGCCAGCACCCTCGGCCAGTCTCCTAACTATGGCTACACCTTC | CASTLGQSPNYGYTF
- | TRBJ2-1 | 14 | TRBV7-3 | - | TGTGCCAGCAGCTTTAGGTCCTACGATAGTGAGCAGTTCTTC | CASSFRSYDSEQFF
- | TRBJ2-5 | 16 | TRBV7-6 | - | TGTGCCAGCAGCTTAGTGGGTTACTCGGGCCAAGAGACCCAGTACTTC | CASSLVGYSGQETQYF
many | TRBJ1-4 | 15 | TRBV6-5 | TRBD1 | TGTGCCAGCAGTTACTCTAGAGGGGGCGGTGAAAAACTGTTTTTT | CASSYSRGGGEKLFF
- | TRBJ2-7 | 16 | TRBV29-1 | - | TGCAGCGTTGAAGGACTTTGGGGCGAGGACCCCTACGAGCAGTACTTC | CSVEGLWGEDPYEQYF
few | TRBJ2-3 | 13 | TRBV9 | - | TGTGCCAGCAGCCCTCGTGCTGGAGATACGCAGTATTTT | CASSPRAGDTQYF
few | TRBJ1-2 | 14 | TRBV19 | TRBD1 | TGTGCCAGTAGTATAGGGACAGGGAACTATGGCTACACCTTC | CASSIGTGNYGYTF
- | TRBJ2-7 | 18 | TRBV20-1 | TRBD1 | TGCAGTGCTAGAGAACCGGGACAGGGAGGAGGTAGTCTGTACGAGCAGTACTTC | CSAREPGQGGGSLYEQYF
- | TRBJ2-1 | 16 | TRBV20-1 | - | TGCAGTGCTAGACGTCTCCGGGACAACCTCCTCAATGAGCAGTTCTTC | CSARRLRDNLLNEQFF
many | TRBJ2-1 | 16 | TRBV4-3 | TRBD2 | TGCGCCAGCAGCCAACTGACTAGCGGGGGGGCCAGTGAGCAGTTCTTC | CASSQLTSGGASEQFF
- | TRBJ2-7 | 14 | TRBV28 | - | TGTGCCAGCAGGTGGAACAGGGCTAACTACGAGCAGTACTTC | CASRWNRANYEQYF
many | TRBJ2-7 | 10 | TRBV28 | - | TGTGCCGTGGGGGGCTACGAGCAGTACTTC | CAVGGYEQYF
many | TRBJ2-5 | 12 | TRBV6-2/TRBV6-3 | - | TGTGCCAGCCGGCAATCCGCAGAGACCCAGTACTTC | CASRQSAETQYF
- | TRBJ2-5 | 13 | TRBV6-5 | - | TGTGCCAGCAGTACGGACGGCCTCGAGGCCCAGTACTTC | CASSTDGLEAQYF
- | TRBJ2-3 | 15 | TRBV4-2 | - | TGTGCCAGCAGCCAGAAGGCGGGGGCCACAGATACGCAGTATTTT | CASSQKAGATDTQYF
- | TRBJ2-7 | 13 | TRBV29-1 | TRBD1 | TGCAGCGTGCTCCGGGACAGTGGCTACGAGCAGTACTTC | CSVLRDSGYEQYF
few | TRBJ2-7 | 12 | TRBV20-1 | - | TGCAGTGCCAGAGCGCTCTCCTACGAGCAGTACTTC | CSARALSYEQYF
few | TRBJ2-7 | 15 | TRBV7-2 | TRBD1 | TGTGCCAGCAGCTTAGGACAGGGGGCTCTTTACGAGCAGTACTTC | CASSLGQGALYEQYF
- | TRBJ2-6 | 16 | TRBV2 | - | TGTGCCAGCAGTCGCCCGGGCCGCCCTGGGGCCAACGTCCTGACTTTC | CASSRPGRPGANVLTF
many | TRBJ2-1 | 15 | TRBV2 | TRBD2 | TGTGCCAGCAGTGAATGGACTAGCGGGTACAATGAGCAGTTCTTC | CASSEWTSGYNEQFF